Following are 10 T cell receptor beta chains from one sample sequenced in a study of T cells in Graves' hyperthyroidism and ophthalmopathy. RNA transcripts gave rise to amplified TCR beta CDR3 regions. The HTBI primer set drove a first-round RT-PCR of the TCR CDR3. TCRdb reprocessed the multiplex PCR reads via MiXCR and lists one record per CDR3 protein. The data hold 530,000 or so distinct CDR3 sequences, with about 45% observed a single time. The sequenced sample was peripheral blood or thyroid tissue (not recorded which). These receptor sequences come from a woman between 18 and 29 years old with Graves' hyperthyroidism.

Regarding this clonotype: One end of the junction varies from germline; a read error may be responsible. The chain has TRBV20-1 and TRBJ2-3, with 7 nucleotides matching TRBD1. The CDR3 has 14 residues. The germline CDR1 and CDR2 sequences are DFQATT and SNEGSKA (reference sequence). DNA for the CDR3: TGCAGTGCCAGAGACAGGGAAGATTCAGATACGCAGTATTTT. Protein sequence: CSARDREDSDTQYF.

This clonotype showed up just a few times. The chain carries TRBV10-3 and TRBJ2-7, with a weak D call TRBD1 (5 bases). TRBJ2-1 matches the DNA end more closely, so the J call is doubtful. The CDR3 runs to 13 residues. Germline-derived CDR1 and CDR2 are ENHRY and SYGVKD. CDR3 nucleotides: TGTGCCATCAGCTCAGGGAAGGGCGGTGAGCAGTTCTTC. It codes for CAISSGKGGEQFF.

This chain joins TRBV2 and TRBJ2-3, with TRBD1 matching 7 bases. The germline V gene has CDR1 SNHLY and CDR2 FYNNEI. The V segment lost 5 bases and the J segment 0 bases; nucleotides outside the gene matches: 8. This CDR3 has 16 residues. CDR3 DNA: TGTGCCAGCAGTAAAGACAGGGTGGGGAGCACAGATACGCAGTATTTT. This codes for CASSKDRVGSTDTQYF.

Concerning this clonotype itself: This CDR3 fails to terminate in the conserved phenylalanine or tryptophan, so it likely reflects a read error. No DNA is shown, since the ends of the CDR3 on it are uncertain; the CDR3 is the one TCRdb lists. The rearrangement uses TRBV12-3 or TRBV12-4 and TRBJ1-3; TRBD1, the table's D call, lacks a check against the DNA. Both ends counted, the CDR3 spans 12 residues. CDR3: CASSRPPRTGRR.

This clonotype has at least ten counts. V usage is TRBV2 and J usage is TRBJ1-5; possible D gene TRBD1, 5 bases. Per the germline V gene, CDR1 is SNHLY and CDR2 is FYNNEI. Trimming stripped 5 bases from V and 4 bases from J, with 12 bases between. The CDR3 length is 14 residues. Here the CDR3 reads CASSSEGRNQPQHF. For the CDR3, the DNA is TGTGCCAGCAGTTCCGAGGGGCGTAATCAGCCCCAGCATTTT.

Details on this clonotype: Just one base apart from a much larger clone, this may be a read error. The V gene is TRBV24-1, the J gene TRBJ2-2; the D gene is possibly TRBD2 (5 bases). Germline CDR1 KGHDR, CDR2 SFDVKD. The CDR3 runs 15 residues. Trimming took 5 bases from V and 4 from J, leaving 13 bases between them. CDR3: CATSGDSESTGELFF. CDR3 sequence (DNA): TGTGCCACCAGTGGTGATAGCGAAAGCACCGGGGAGCTGTTTTTT.

This clonotype was observed many times. V is TRBV7-9 and J is TRBJ1-3; D uncertain. CDR3 length: 16 residues. Germline values: CDR1 SEHNR, CDR2 FQNEAQ (reference sequence). The V end was cut by 3 bases, the J end by 5 bases, with 17 bases between. The CDR3 spells CASSFRNPDRRNTIYF. DNA for the CDR3: TGTGCCAGCAGCTTCCGGAACCCGGACCGACGAAACACCATATATTTT.

V and J are TRBV27 and TRBJ2-7, with a tentative D call TRBD1 (6 bases). Trimming cost V 6 bases and J 5 bases, with 14 bases left between them. The CDR3 consists of 13 residues. Germline CDR1 and CDR2: MNHEY and SMNVEV (reference sequence). DNA of the CDR3: TGTGCCAGCAGGGCTCAGGGGTCCCACGAGCAGTACTTC. Its protein is CASRAQGSHEQYF.

The V call is TRBV29-1, the J call TRBJ2-7, with TRBD2 as a possible D gene (5 bases). The ends were cut back, 8 bases at V and 2 bases at J, with 16 bases in the middle. Per the germline V gene, CDR1 is SQVTM and CDR2 is ANQGSEA. This CDR3 is built from 13 residues. For the CDR3, the DNA is TGCAGCTCTAGAGGGTTTCCTACCTACGAGCAGTACTTC. Translation gives CSSRGFPTYEQYF.

Remarks on this clonotype: A much bigger clone sits one base away, suggesting this may be a read error. The J gene is TRBJ2-7, the V gene TRBV6-6, with 9 bases matching TRBD2. The junction had 6 bases not matched to a gene; V was cut back by 0 bases and J by 0 bases. Per germline, CDR1 MNHNY and CDR2 SVGAGI (reference sequence). CDR3 length equals 17 residues. The CDR3 DNA sequence: TGTGCCAGCAGTTACTCGGCTAGCGGGAAGAGCTCCTACGAGCAGTACTTC. Its protein product is CASSYSASGKSSYEQYF.